The 13 T cell receptor beta chains presented below share a single source sample, sequenced in a study of technical replicates of blood from a handful of donors. The assay was immunoSEQ multiplex PCR, and TCRdb's table has in-frame clones only and misses some. The table records over 10,000 clones, just under 95% of them present only once. Sequencing was carried out using PBMCs. The receptor source for this set is a human donor in good health.

V usage is TRBV19 and J usage is TRBJ1-4; 9 nucleotides line up with TRBD1. The CDR3 is made up of 15 amino acids. Germline CDR1 LNHDA, CDR2 SQIVND (reference sequence). The trim removed 6 bases at V and 4 bases at J, leaving 6 bases unmatched. Written as DNA, the CDR3 is TGTGCCAGTAGCACTCGGACAGGGGTTAATGAAAAACTGTTTTTT. Translated: CASSTRTGVNEKLFF.

This sequence joins TRBV5-6 and TRBJ1-5; TRBD1 is a possible D gene (5 bases). Germline-derived CDR1 and CDR2 are SGHDT and YYEEEE. The CDR3 is 15 amino acids. Trimming shortened V by 4 bases and J by 2 bases, and 13 bases separated the two germline ends. The CDR3 here is CASSRMGGGNQPQHF. The DNA of the CDR3 is TGTGCCAGCAGCCGAATGGGGGGGGGCAATCAGCCCCAGCATTTT. The full variable domain, its missing parts supplied by reference TRBV5-6 and TRBJ1-5, is DAGVTQSPTHLIKTRGQQVTLRCSPKSGHDTVSWYQQALGQGPQFIFQYYEEEERQRGNFPDRFSGHQFPNYSSELNVNALLLGDSALYLCASSRMGGGNQPQHFGDGTRLSIL.

The gene calls are TRBV10-1 and TRBJ2-2; 15 nucleotides align to TRBD2. Germline V gene sequence: CDR1 WNHNN, CDR2 SYGVQD (reference sequence). The CDR3 extends over 16 amino acids. J gave up 5 bases and V 6 bases, and 4 bases lay outside the gene matches. The CDR3 DNA is TGCGCCAGCAGGCCCGGGACTAGCGGGAGGACCGGGGAGCTGTTTTTT. Its translation: CASRPGTSGRTGELFF.

This sequence joins TRBV7-6 and TRBJ2-2; 7 bases are a match to TRBD1. V shed 6 bases, J shed 2 bases, and the junction held 6 bases outside the gene matches. Germline-derived CDR1 and CDR2 are SGHVS and FNYEAQ. The CDR3 is made up of 15 amino acids. CDR3 coding DNA: TGTGCCAGCAGTCACGGGACAGCCAACACCGGGGAGCTGTTTTTT. Its protein is CASSHGTANTGELFF. Combining the CDR3 with reference TRBV7-6 and TRBJ2-2 gives the whole variable domain GAGVSQSPRYKVTKRGQDVALRCDPISGHVSLYWYRQALGQGPEFLTYFNYEAQQDKSGLPNDRFSAERPEGSISTLTIQRTEQRDSAMYRCASSHGTANTGELFFGEGSRLTVL.

This chain links TRBV5-1 with TRBJ1-4; D ambiguous. The CDR3 length is 12 residues. CDR1 SGHRS and CDR2 YFSETQ come from the germline V gene. Between the trimmed V and J ends, which lost 4 bases and 4 bases, there was a span of 5 bases. The CDR3 spells CASSPNNEKLFF. In nucleotides, the CDR3 is TGCGCCAGCAGCCCTAATAATGAAAAACTGTTTTTT.

This clone has only one observation. The rearrangement joins TRBV10-1 to TRBJ2-3; TRBD2 agrees at 7 bases. Trimming took 5 bases from V and 6 from J; bases not matched to a gene: 8. Germline assignment: CDR1 WNHNN and CDR2 SYGVQD (reference sequence). The CDR3 consists of 14 residues. The CDR3 here is CASSPSGMGDTQYF. Here the CDR3 DNA reads TGCGCCAGCAGTCCTAGCGGCATGGGGGATACGCAGTATTTT.

Only one count was recorded for this clone. The chain employs TRBV6-6 and TRBJ2-7; 7 positions agree with TRBD1. With 4 bases clipped from V and 2 bases from J, the junction kept 5 bases outside the gene matches. The CDR3 sequence is 14 residues long. The germline gives CDR1 MNHNY, CDR2 SVGAGI (reference sequence). CDR3 sequence reads: CASSSQGTAYEQYF. The CDR3 DNA sequence: TGTGCCAGCAGTTCACAGGGGACGGCCTACGAGCAGTACTTC.

CDR3 loop: CASSNTRGAGARKFTDTQYF. CDR3 nucleotides: TGTGCCAGCAGCAATACCCGAGGGGCGGGAGCCCGAAAATTCACAGATACGCAGTATTTT. This chain links TRBV7-8 with TRBJ2-3; 7 nucleotides align to TRBD2. Trimming at V came to 5 bases and at J to 2 bases, leaving 22 bases not matched to a gene. In germline, CDR1 is SGHVS, CDR2 FQNEAQ. The CDR3 has 20 amino acids.

This chain joins TRBV7-6 and TRBJ2-1; the match to TRBD2 covers 10 bases. The CDR3 is made up of 15 amino acids. The V segment lost 1 base and the J segment 6 bases; nucleotides outside the gene matches: 3. Germline CDR1 is SGHVS and CDR2 is FNYEAQ. The CDR3 DNA reads TGTGCCAGCAGCTTAGTGGCTAGCGGGGGCAATGAGCAGTTCTTC. Protein product: CASSLVASGGNEQFF.

The chain joins TRBV6-6 to TRBJ2-7; 7 bases agree with TRBD1. The germline V gene encodes CDR1 MNHNY and CDR2 SVGAGI (reference sequence). V shed 5 bases, J shed 3 bases, and the junction held 1 base outside the gene matches. This CDR3 has 12 amino acids. The CDR3, as DNA: TGTGCCAGCAGTCGACAGGGCTACGAGCAGTACTTC. This translates into CASSRQGYEQYF.

The chain has TRBV2 and TRBJ2-1; the match to TRBD2 covers 7 bases. V lost 8 bases, J lost 4 bases, and 8 bases stayed unmatched. The CDR3 is made up of 14 amino acids. Germline lookup yields CDR1 SNHLY and CDR2 FYNNEI. The CDR3 nucleotides read TGTGCCAGCCCTAGAGCGGGAACGTACAATGAGCAGTTCTTC. The encoded protein is CASPRAGTYNEQFF.

The V call is TRBV27, the J call TRBJ2-7, with 8 bases aligning to TRBD2. The CDR3 consists of 12 residues. The ends lost 8 bases at V and 6 bases at J; junction bases unmatched: 6. The germline V gene encodes CDR1 MNHEY and CDR2 SMNVEV (reference sequence). This CDR3 reads CASRGLAGEQYF. CDR3 in DNA: TGTGCCAGCCGAGGACTAGCTGGCGAGCAGTACTTC.

The chain joins TRBV7-8 to TRBJ2-1; 12 nucleotides align to TRBD2. V shed 5 bases and J 0 bases; nucleotides not matched to a gene: 2. The CDR3 sequence is 16 residues long. Germline assignment: CDR1 SGHVS and CDR2 FQNEAQ. CDR3 sequence reads: CASSQTSGSSYNEQFF. The CDR3 bases are TGTGCCAGCAGCCAGACTAGCGGGAGCTCCTACAATGAGCAGTTCTTC. Full variable domain (outside the CDR3, taken from reference TRBV7-8 and TRBJ2-1): GAGVSQSPRYKVAKRGQDVALRCDPISGHVSLFWYQQALGQGPEFLTYFQNEAQLDKSGLPSDRFFAERPEGSVSTLKIQRTQQEDSAVYLCASSQTSGSSYNEQFFGPGTRLTVL.